This TCR beta chain was identified in a study of cytomegalovirus exposure and HLA in healthy donors. Study background: One earlier analysis, a look at 150 million to 200 million T cells, found 100 million to 130 million unique TCR beta sequences. The Caucasian-associated ancestry cluster contained approximately 81% of the 300 to 450 genotyped donors.

Study-wide points: Sequencing likely generated an artifact that appeared as a cluster of highly shared sequence variants. Some V segments, TRBV6-2 and TRBV6-3 among them, were indistinguishable and were therefore excluded.

Vbeta (60) and Jbeta (13) primers were used in the PCR. Measured with immunoSEQ multiplex PCR; TCRdb has only the in-frame clones, and not every one. The repertoire holds approximately 150,000 clones, approximately 80% seen once, with around 4.4% in the top ten. Details on this clone: The antigen is undetermined.

Trimming cost V 6 bases and J 6 bases, with 10 bases left between them. This CDR3 region has 12 residues. CDR1 and CDR2 from the germline V gene are SNHLY and FYNNEI. Sequencing input: PBMCs. This clonotype originated in a man aged 40-49 years in good health and CMV-seronegative. This sequence joins TRBV2 and TRBJ2-3; no definite D call. The CDR3 DNA reads TGTGCCAGCAGATCCCGTCTGGATACGCAGTATTTT. This translates into CASRSRLDTQYF.